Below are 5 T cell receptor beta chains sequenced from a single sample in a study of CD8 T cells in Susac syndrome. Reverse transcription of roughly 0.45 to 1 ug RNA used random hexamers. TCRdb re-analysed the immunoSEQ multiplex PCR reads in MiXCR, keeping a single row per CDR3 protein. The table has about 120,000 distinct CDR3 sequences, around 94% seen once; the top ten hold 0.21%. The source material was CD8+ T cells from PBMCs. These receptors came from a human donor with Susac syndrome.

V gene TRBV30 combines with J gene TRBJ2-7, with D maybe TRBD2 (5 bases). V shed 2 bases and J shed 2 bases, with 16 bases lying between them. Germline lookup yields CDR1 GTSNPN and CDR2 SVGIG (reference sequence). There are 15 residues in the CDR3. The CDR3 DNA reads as TGTGCCTGGAGTTACGACGCGGGCCCCCCCTACGAGCAGTACTTC. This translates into CAWSYDAGPPYEQYF.

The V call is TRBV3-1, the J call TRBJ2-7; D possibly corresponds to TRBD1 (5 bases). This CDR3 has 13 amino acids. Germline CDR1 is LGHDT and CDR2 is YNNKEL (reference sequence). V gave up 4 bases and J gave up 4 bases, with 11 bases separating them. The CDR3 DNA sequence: TGTGCCAGCAGCCCAACTCAGGGTTACGAGCAGTACTTC. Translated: CASSPTQGYEQYF.

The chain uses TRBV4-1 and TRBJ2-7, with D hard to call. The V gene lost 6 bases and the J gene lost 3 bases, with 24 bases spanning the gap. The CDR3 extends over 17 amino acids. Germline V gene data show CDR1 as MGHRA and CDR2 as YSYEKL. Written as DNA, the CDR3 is TGCGCCAGCAGTCCTACGTTTAGTCCCTTTGGGCACTACGAGCAGTACTTC. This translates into CASSPTFSPFGHYEQYF.

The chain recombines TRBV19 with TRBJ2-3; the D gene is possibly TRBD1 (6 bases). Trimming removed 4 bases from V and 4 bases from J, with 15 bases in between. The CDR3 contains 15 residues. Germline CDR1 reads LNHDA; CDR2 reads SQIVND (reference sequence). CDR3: CASSTNLQGADTQYF. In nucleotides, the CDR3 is TGTGCCAGTAGTACGAATCTACAGGGCGCAGATACGCAGTATTTT.

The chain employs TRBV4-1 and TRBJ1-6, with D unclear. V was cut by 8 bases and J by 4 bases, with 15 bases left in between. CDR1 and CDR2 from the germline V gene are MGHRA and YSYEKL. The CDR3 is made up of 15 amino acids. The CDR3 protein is CASLEEPGYNSPLHF. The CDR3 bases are TGCGCCAGCCTCGAGGAACCGGGATATAATTCACCCCTCCACTTT.